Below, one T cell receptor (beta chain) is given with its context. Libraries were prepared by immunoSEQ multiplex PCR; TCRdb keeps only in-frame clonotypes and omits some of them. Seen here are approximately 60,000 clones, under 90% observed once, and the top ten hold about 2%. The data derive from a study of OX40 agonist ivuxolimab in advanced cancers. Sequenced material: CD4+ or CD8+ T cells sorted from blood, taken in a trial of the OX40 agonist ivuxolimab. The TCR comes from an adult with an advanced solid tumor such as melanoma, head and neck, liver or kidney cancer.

CDR3 DNA: TGCGCCAGCAGCCAAGATCTAACTAGCGGGGCATACAATGAGCAGTTCTTC. Protein: CASSQDLTSGAYNEQFF. The chain combines TRBV4-1 with TRBJ2-1; TRBD2 agrees at 10 bases. This CDR3 region has 17 residues. Losses at the gene ends were 0 bases for V and 4 bases for J; bases not matched to a gene: 6. Germline V CDR1 and CDR2: MGHRA, YSYEKL.